This T cell receptor beta chain was identified during a study of T cells in Graves' hyperthyroidism and ophthalmopathy. Amplification of TCR beta CDR3 regions used RNA as the template. Carried out on the TCR CDR3, a first-round RT-PCR used the HTBI primer set. Each CDR3 protein is one row after TCRdb ran MiXCR on the multiplex PCR reads. Found here are a few hundred thousand distinct CDR3 sequences, around a fifth of them singletons; the top ten hold about two fifths. This clonotype has only a few counts. Germline assignment: CDR1 SGDLS and CDR2 YYNGEE. This CDR3 region has 18 residues. V lost 0 bases to trimming and J lost 1 base; unmatched junction nucleotides: 10. Uncontrolled infection, other autoimmune disease, pregnancy or lactation excluded patients.

The J gene is TRBJ2-5, the V gene TRBV9, with 9 bases fitting TRBD2. The TCR originated in a man in his fifties with Graves' ophthalmopathy. Sequencing was done on a sample of blood. Here the CDR3 DNA reads TGTGCCAGCAGCGTAGGAATTACGGCGGGAGGGGTCCAAGAGACCCAGTACTTC. Its translation: CASSVGITAGGVQETQYF.